This T cell receptor (beta chain) was captured in a study of identical twins' blood T cells. A previously described protocol, modified, built RNA-based TCR cDNA libraries. Original processing methods: Each library had about 2 to 4 million CDR3 reads and about 90,000 to nearly 550,000 clonotypes. TCRdb reprocessed the 5' RACE reads via MiXCR and lists one record per CDR3 protein. These V and J calls rely on TCRdb rather than the paper's analysis. Altogether 300,000 to 400,000 distinct CDR3 sequences are present, 28% being singletons, with the ten largest covering around 5.6%. Only a few counts were recorded for this clonotype. Its antigen is undetermined. CDR3 length: 14 amino acids. Germline V lookup: CDR1 DFQATT, CDR2 SNEGSKA (reference sequence). V lost 5 bases and J lost 7, with 18 bases in between. Study-level points and caveats: Abundant TCRbeta CDR3s overlapped more between twins than with unrelated donors. Twin repertoire similarity may partly reflect shared environment.

The sample was PBMCs. This chain connects TRBV20-1 to TRBJ2-1, with D maybe TRBD1 (6 bases). The clonotype originates from a woman aged 18 to 55 in good health. The CDR3 is CSAQWGRGLNEQFF. The CDR3 DNA sequence: TGCAGTGCTCAATGGGGGCGAGGGCTTAATGAGCAGTTCTTC.